This T cell receptor (beta chain) was documented in a study of blood T cell repertoires in COVID-19. Study-wide background: The analysed material was cDNA or gDNA that came from T cells, B-cell-depleted T cells, or PBMCs.

In the authors' workflow: Researchers report that nucleated cell counts were estimated from reference gene primer amplification. Here immunoSEQ multiplex PCR was the method, and the copy in TCRdb shows in-frame clones only, minus some. The DNA was the basis for D and trimming; V, J and clone size are from that table. Of tens of thousands of clones listed, 72% were seen once; the top ten hold around 23%. Germline assignment: CDR1 LNHDA and CDR2 SQIVND (reference sequence). V shed 3 bases and J shed 4 bases, with 7 bases lying between them. The CDR3 extends over 14 amino acids. The specimen sequenced was peripheral blood. The TCR sequence derives from a woman aged 60-70 years in a cohort sampled during active or convalescent COVID-19. The chain links TRBV19 to TRBJ1-6; D is unresolved. The DNA of the CDR3 is TGTGCCAGTAGTATTAGCGGATATAATTCACCCCTCCACTTT. Translating it yields CASSISGYNSPLHF.